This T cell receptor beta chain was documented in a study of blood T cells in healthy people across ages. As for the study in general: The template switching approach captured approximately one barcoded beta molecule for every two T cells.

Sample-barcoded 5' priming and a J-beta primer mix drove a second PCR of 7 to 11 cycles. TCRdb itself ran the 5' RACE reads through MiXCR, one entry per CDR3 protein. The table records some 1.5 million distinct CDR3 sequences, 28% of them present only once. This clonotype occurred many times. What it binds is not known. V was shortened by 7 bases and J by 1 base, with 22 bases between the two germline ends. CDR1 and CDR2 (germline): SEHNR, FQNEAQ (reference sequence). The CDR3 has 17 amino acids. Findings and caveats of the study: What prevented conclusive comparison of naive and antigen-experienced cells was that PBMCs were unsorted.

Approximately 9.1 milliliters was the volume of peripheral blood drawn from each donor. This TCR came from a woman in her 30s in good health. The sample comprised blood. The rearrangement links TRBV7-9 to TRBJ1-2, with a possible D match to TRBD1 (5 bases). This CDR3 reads CASTSTEPGTVNYGYTF. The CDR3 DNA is TGTGCCAGCACCTCAACTGAACCGGGGACGGTTAACTATGGCTACACCTTC.